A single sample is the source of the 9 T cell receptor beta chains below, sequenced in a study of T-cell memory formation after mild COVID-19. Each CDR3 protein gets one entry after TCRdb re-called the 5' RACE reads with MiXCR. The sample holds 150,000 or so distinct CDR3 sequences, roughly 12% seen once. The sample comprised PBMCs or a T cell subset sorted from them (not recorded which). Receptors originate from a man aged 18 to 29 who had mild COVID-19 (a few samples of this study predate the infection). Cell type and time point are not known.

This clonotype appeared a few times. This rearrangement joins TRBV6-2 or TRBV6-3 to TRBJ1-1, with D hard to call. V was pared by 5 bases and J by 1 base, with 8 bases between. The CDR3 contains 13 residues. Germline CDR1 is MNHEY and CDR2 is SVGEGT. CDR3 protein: CASSRDPNTEAFF. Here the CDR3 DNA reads TGTGCCAGCAGTAGAGACCCGAACACTGAAGCTTTCTTT.

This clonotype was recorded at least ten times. The CDR3: CASSLRPSGSLETQYF. The CDR3 DNA sequence: TGCGCCAGCAGCTTGCGGCCTAGCGGGAGCCTTGAGACCCAGTACTTC. The chain recombines TRBV5-1 with TRBJ2-5, with 10 bases lining up with TRBD2. The V and J ends lost 1 base and 5 bases, in that order; junction bases with no gene match: 8. The CDR3 is 16 residues long. Germline CDR1 and CDR2: SGHRS and YFSETQ.

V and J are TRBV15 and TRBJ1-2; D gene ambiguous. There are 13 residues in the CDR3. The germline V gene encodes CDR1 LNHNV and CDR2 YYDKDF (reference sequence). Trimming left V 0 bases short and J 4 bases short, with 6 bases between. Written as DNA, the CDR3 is TGTGCCACCAGCAGAGACGGGATCTATGGCTACACCTTC. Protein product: CATSRDGIYGYTF.

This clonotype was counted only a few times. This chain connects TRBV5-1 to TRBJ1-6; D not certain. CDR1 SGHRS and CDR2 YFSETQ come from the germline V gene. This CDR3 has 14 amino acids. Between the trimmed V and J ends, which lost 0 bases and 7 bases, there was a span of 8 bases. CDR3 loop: CASSLGQPNSPLHF. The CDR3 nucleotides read TGCGCCAGCAGCTTGGGGCAGCCAAATTCACCCCTCCACTTT.

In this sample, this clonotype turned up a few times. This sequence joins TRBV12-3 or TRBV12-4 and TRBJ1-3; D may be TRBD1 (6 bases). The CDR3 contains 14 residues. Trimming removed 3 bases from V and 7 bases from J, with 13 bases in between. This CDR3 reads CASSLPGGANTIYF. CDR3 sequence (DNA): TGTGCCAGCAGTTTGCCCGGGGGCGCGAACACCATATATTTT.

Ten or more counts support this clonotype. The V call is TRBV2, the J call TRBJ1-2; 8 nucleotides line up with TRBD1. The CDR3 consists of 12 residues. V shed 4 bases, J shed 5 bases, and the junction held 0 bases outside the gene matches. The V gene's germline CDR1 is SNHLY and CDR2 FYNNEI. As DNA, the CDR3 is TGTGCCAGCAGTGGACAGGGGTATGGCTACACCTTC. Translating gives CASSGQGYGYTF.

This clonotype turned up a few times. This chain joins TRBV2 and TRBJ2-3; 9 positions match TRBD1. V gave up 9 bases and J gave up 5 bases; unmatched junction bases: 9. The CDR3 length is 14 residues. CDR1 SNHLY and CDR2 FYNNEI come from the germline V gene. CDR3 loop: CASADRGAGDTQYF. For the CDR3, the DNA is TGTGCCAGTGCGGACAGGGGAGCAGGAGATACGCAGTATTTT. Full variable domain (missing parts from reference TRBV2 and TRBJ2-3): EPEVTQTPSHQVTQMGQEVILRCVPISNHLYFYWYRQILGQKVEFLVSFYNNEISEKSEIFDDQFSVERPDGSNFTLKIRSTKLEDSAMYFCASADRGAGDTQYFGPGTRLTVL.

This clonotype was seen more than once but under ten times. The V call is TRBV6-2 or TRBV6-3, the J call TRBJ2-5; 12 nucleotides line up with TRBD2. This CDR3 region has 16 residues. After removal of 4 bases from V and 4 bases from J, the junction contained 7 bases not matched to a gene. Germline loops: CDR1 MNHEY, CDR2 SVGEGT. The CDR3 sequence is CASSSPSGGAGETQYF. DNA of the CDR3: TGTGCCAGCAGTTCACCTAGCGGGGGGGCCGGAGAGACCCAGTACTTC.

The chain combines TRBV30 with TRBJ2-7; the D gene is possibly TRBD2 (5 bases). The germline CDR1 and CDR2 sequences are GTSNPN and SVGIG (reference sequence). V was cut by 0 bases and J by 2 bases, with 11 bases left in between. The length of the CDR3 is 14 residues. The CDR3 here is CAWSVGLATYEQYF. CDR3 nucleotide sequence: TGTGCCTGGAGTGTAGGGCTAGCAACCTACGAGCAGTACTTC.